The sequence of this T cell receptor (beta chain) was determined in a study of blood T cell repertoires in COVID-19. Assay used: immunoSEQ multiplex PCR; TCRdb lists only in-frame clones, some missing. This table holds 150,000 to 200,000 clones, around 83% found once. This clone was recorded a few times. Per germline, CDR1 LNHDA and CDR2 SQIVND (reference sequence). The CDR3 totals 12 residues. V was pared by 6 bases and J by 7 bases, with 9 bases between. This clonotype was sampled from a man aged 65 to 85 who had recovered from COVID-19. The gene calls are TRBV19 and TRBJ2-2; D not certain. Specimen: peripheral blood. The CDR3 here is CASRPRSGELFF. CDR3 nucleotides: TGTGCCAGTAGACCCCGGAGCGGGGAGCTGTTTTTT.